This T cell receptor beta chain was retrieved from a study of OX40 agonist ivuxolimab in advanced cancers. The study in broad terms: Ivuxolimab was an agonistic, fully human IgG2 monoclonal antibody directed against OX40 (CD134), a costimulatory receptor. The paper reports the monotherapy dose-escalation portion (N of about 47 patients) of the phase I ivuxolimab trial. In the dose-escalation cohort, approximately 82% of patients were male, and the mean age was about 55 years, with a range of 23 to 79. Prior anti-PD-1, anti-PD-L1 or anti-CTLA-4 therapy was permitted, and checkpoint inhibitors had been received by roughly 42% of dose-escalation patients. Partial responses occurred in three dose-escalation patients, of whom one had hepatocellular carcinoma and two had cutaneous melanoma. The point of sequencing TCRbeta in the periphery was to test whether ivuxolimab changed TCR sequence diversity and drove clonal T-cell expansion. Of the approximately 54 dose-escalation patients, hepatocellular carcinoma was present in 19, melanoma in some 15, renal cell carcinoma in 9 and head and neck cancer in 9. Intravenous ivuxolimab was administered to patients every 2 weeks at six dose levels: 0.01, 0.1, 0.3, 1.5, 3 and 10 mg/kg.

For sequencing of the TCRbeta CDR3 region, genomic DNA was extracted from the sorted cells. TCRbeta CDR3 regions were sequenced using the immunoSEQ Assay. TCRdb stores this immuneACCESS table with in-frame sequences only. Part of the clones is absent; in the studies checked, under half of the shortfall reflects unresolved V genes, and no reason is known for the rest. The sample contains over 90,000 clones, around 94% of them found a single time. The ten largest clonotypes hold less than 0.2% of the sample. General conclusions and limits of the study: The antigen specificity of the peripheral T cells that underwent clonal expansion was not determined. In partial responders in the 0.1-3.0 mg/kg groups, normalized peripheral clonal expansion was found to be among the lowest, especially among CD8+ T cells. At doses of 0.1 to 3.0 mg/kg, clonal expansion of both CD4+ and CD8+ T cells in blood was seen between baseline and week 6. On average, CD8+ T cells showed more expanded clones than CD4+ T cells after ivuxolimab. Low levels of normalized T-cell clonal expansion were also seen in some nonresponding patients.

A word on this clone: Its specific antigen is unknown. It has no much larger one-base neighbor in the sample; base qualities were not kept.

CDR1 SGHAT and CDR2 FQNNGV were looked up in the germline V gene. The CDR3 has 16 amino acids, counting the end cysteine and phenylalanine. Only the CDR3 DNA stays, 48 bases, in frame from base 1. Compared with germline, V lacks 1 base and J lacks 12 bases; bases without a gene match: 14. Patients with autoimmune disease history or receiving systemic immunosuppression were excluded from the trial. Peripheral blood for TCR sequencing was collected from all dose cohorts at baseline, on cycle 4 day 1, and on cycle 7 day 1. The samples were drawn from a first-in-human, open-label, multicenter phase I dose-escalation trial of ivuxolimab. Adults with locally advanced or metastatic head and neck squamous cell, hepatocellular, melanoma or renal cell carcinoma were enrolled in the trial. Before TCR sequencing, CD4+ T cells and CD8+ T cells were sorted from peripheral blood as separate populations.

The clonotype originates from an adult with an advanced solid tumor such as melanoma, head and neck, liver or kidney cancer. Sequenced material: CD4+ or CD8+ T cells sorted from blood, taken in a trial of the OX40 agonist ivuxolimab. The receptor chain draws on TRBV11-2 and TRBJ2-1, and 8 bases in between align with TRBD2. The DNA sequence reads TGTGCCAGCAGCTTAGCCGGCGGGGGGACGGCGGGCGGGCAGTTCTTC. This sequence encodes CASSLAGGGTAGGQFF.